The entry that follows covers one T cell receptor beta chain sequence. Its cognate antigen is unknown. The sample comes from a study of CD4 T cell repertoires in COVID-19. Study results and caveats: SARS-CoV and/or HKU1 spike cultures shared between roughly 7 and 25% of SARS-CoV-2 clonotypes. Two or all three memory subsets shared several highly expanded SARS-CoV-2-reactive clonotypes.

Germline V gene data show CDR1 as SGHRS and CDR2 as YFSETQ. This CDR3 contains 15 residues. Trimming cost V 0 bases and J 3 bases, with 10 bases left between them. Profiled with immunoSEQ multiplex PCR; TCRdb holds only in-frame clones, not every one. Seen here are more than 65,000 clones, 83% observed once, and the top ten hold about 0.58%. Samples came from patients recovered from mild-to-severe COVID-19. These memory T cells were uncultured and sequenced directly after ex vivo isolation. The source is a human donor who had COVID-19. The chain recombines TRBV5-1 with TRBJ1-5; maybe TRBD1 (5 bases). Source: CD4+ T cells from peripheral blood, taken after recovery from COVID-19. This chain's CDR3 is CASSLVAGPNQPQHF. The CDR3 nucleotides are TGCGCCAGCAGCTTGGTAGCAGGGCCCAATCAGCCCCAGCATTTT.